This is a list of T cell receptor beta chains from one sample in a study of OX40 agonist ivuxolimab in advanced cancers. The repertoire was sequenced with immunoSEQ multiplex PCR; TCRdb's copy has only in-frame clones and lacks some. Among fewer than 80,000 clones, under 90% were seen once, and the ten largest hold 5.5% to 7%. Sequenced here: CD4+ or CD8+ T cells sorted from blood, sampled in a trial of the OX40 agonist ivuxolimab. The receptors come from an adult with an advanced solid tumor such as melanoma, head and neck, liver or kidney cancer. Both conserved end residues are part of each CDR3. Fields, in order: CDR3 protein, CDR3 DNA, clone size, D gene, J gene, V gene. The D gene is left open where the match is weak. Clone sizes are given selectively: once, few, many, or a class where the clone is expanded.

CASSPFPRGPRGDTQYF | TGTGCCAGCAGCCCTTTCCCCCGCGGGCCGAGGGGGGATACGCAGTATTTT | few | . | TRBJ2-3 | TRBV7-2
CASRTTKSGNTIYF | TGTGCCAGCAGGACAACGAAATCTGGAAACACCATATATTTT | . | . | TRBJ1-3 | TRBV28
CASRRGGWETQYF | TGTGCCAGCAGGAGAGGGGGGTGGGAGACCCAGTACTTC | once | . | TRBJ2-5 | TRBV7-8
CAISGPGQGSSYEQYF | TGTGCCATCAGCGGACCGGGACAGGGTAGCTCCTACGAGCAGTACTTC | . | TRBD1 | TRBJ2-7 | TRBV10-3
CASGFSSRTGSYEQYF | TGTGCTAGTGGTTTTTCCTCAAGGACAGGGAGCTACGAGCAGTACTTC | once | TRBD1 | TRBJ2-7 | TRBV12-5
CSVEDHAGTDTQYF | TGCAGCGTTGAAGATCACGCCGGCACAGATACGCAGTATTTT | . | . | TRBJ2-3 | TRBV29-1
CASSLMTGSSGNTIYF | TGTGCCAGTAGTCTAATGACTGGAAGCTCTGGAAACACCATATATTTT | . | . | TRBJ1-3 | TRBV19
CASSMTDYSNQPQHF | TGTGCCAGTAGTATGACAGATTATAGCAATCAGCCCCAGCATTTT | . | . | TRBJ1-5 | TRBV19
CASSLRGLNTEAFF | TGCGCCAGCAGCTTGAGGGGACTGAACACTGAAGCTTTCTTT | . | . | TRBJ1-1 | TRBV5-1
CATSRDSNTEAFF | TGTGCCACCTCTAGAGACAGCAACACTGAAGCTTTCTTT | . | . | TRBJ1-1 | TRBV7-9
CASSRTSGYYNEQFF | TGTGCCAGTAGCCGGACTAGCGGATACTACAATGAGCAGTTCTTC | . | TRBD2 | TRBJ2-1 | TRBV19
CASSLAGGDNEQFF | TGTGCCAGCAGCTTGGCCGGAGGGGACAATGAGCAGTTCTTC | . | . | TRBJ2-1 | TRBV5-4
CASSQEGLAGESSYEQYF | TGCGCCAGCAGCCAAGAGGGACTAGCGGGAGAGAGCTCCTACGAGCAGTACTTC | . | TRBD2 | TRBJ2-7 | TRBV4-1
CSVADRLGQGATYEQYF | TGCAGCGTTGCTGACCGACTGGGGCAGGGGGCAACCTACGAGCAGTACTTC | . | TRBD1 | TRBJ2-7 | TRBV29-1
CASTLGTVQFF | TGTGCCAGCACCCTAGGTACAGTTCAGTTCTTC | . | . | TRBJ2-1 | TRBV6-5
CASSLTGKRTNEQYF | TGTGCCAGCAGCCTAACGGGGAAACGAACTAACGAGCAGTACTTC | . | . | TRBJ2-7 | TRBV5-5
CASSARQSQETQYF | TGTGCCAGTAGTGCCCGACAGAGCCAAGAGACCCAGTACTTC | few | . | TRBJ2-5 | TRBV19
CSARQGWGMNTEAFF | TGCAGCGCTCGACAGGGGTGGGGAATGAACACTGAAGCTTTCTTT | . | TRBD1 | TRBJ1-1 | TRBV29-1
CASSLEGSDGREQYF | TGCGCCAGCAGCTTGGAAGGGTCGGACGGTCGGGAGCAGTACTTC | . | . | TRBJ2-7 | TRBV5-1
CASSLAIRYEQYF | TGTGCCAGCAGCTTAGCGATTAGGTACGAGCAGTACTTC | . | . | TRBJ2-7 | TRBV7-2
CAISELAGADTQYF | TGTGCCATCAGTGAACTAGCGGGAGCAGATACGCAGTATTTT | . | TRBD2 | TRBJ2-3 | TRBV10-3
CASSFRQDSGANVLTF | TGCGCCAGCAGCTTCCGACAGGACTCTGGGGCCAACGTCCTGACTTTC | . | . | TRBJ2-6 | TRBV5-1
CAWSSGSSNEQFF | TGTGCCTGGTCCAGCGGGAGTTCCAATGAGCAGTTCTTC | . | TRBD2 | TRBJ2-1 | TRBV30
CASSSNRDRVLQQYF | TGTGCCAGCAGTTCAAACCGGGACAGGGTCCTGCAGCAGTACTTC | . | TRBD1 | TRBJ2-7 | TRBV16
CASRVTTGGYGYTF | TGTGCCAGCAGGGTTACTACAGGAGGGTATGGCTACACCTTC | . | . | TRBJ1-2 | TRBV6-5
CASSPPGQGGQPQHF | TGTGCCAGCAGCCCGCCGGGACAGGGAGGACAGCCCCAGCATTTT | . | TRBD1 | TRBJ1-5 | TRBV7-9
CASSPTQGTETQYF | TGTGCCAGCTCACCTACACAGGGCACAGAGACCCAGTACTTC | . | . | TRBJ2-5 | TRBV18
CASSYGDRTYEQYF | TGTGCCAGCAGTTACGGGGACAGAACCTACGAGCAGTACTTC | . | TRBD1 | TRBJ2-7 | TRBV6-5
CASSIEAGVSYEQYF | TGTGCCAGTAGTATCGAAGCGGGGGTGTCCTACGAGCAGTACTTC | few | TRBD2 | TRBJ2-7 | TRBV19
CASRSGTGLTNTEAFF | TGTGCCAGCAGATCCGGGACAGGGCTGACGAACACTGAAGCTTTCTTT | . | TRBD1 | TRBJ1-1 | TRBV2
CASSSTGGTNEKLFF | TGTGCCAGCAGCTCGACGGGTGGCACTAATGAAAAACTGTTTTTT | . | . | TRBJ1-4 | TRBV7-9
CASSQRQGNTGELFF | TGTGCCAGCAGCCAGAGACAGGGGAACACCGGGGAGCTGTTTTTT | few | TRBD1 | TRBJ2-2 | TRBV16
CASSPLMDQPQHF | TGTGCCAGCAGCCCCCTAATGGATCAGCCCCAGCATTTT | few | . | TRBJ1-5 | TRBV7-2
CASSHRQSSTDTQYF | TGTGCCAGCAGCCACCGACAGAGTAGCACAGATACGCAGTATTTT | . | . | TRBJ2-3 | TRBV14
CASSPKGLAGVVEQYF | TGTGCCAGCAGCCCCAAGGGACTAGCGGGAGTTGTCGAGCAGTACTTC | . | TRBD2 | TRBJ2-7 | TRBV5-4
CASSLSDSNYGYTF | TGCGCCAGCAGCCTATCGGACAGTAACTATGGCTACACCTTC | . | . | TRBJ1-2 | TRBV4-1
CASRLRGQETEAFF | TGCGCCAGCAGGCTACGGGGGCAAGAGACTGAAGCTTTCTTT | . | . | TRBJ1-1 | TRBV5-1
CASSQDAGYNGYTF | TGTGCCAGCAGCCAAGATGCAGGGTACAATGGCTACACCTTC | . | . | TRBJ1-2 | TRBV14
CASSLGQGNTDTQYF | TGTGCCAGCAGCTTGGGACAGGGGAACACAGATACGCAGTATTTT | . | TRBD1 | TRBJ2-3 | TRBV7-8
CASSLIITSGSQYEQYF | TGTGCCAGCAGCTTAATTATCACTAGCGGGAGTCAATACGAGCAGTACTTC | . | TRBD2 | TRBJ2-7 | TRBV11-3
CASSSIFYRGLYEQYF | TGTGCCAGCAGTTCCATCTTCTACAGGGGTTTGTACGAGCAGTACTTC | . | TRBD1 | TRBJ2-7 | TRBV27
CASGSVGERNTIYF | TGTGCTAGTGGTTCGGTCGGGGAAAGAAACACCATATATTTT | . | . | TRBJ1-3 | TRBV12-5
CASSGTGYEQYF | TGTGCCAGCAGTGGTACAGGCTACGAGCAGTACTTC | few | . | TRBJ2-7 | TRBV2
CASSPAGWGTEAFF | TGTGCCAGCAGCCCCGCGGGCTGGGGCACTGAAGCTTTCTTT | . | . | TRBJ1-1 | TRBV11-2
CASSEAGKEAFF | TGCGCCAGCAGTGAAGCCGGTAAAGAAGCTTTCTTT | few | . | TRBJ1-1 | TRBV10-2
CASSVTPRALSSYNEQFF | TGCGCCAGCAGCGTCACCCCTAGGGCATTAAGCTCCTACAATGAGCAGTTCTTC | once | . | TRBJ2-1 | TRBV5-1
CASSLQGVGTEAFF | TGTGCCAGCAGTTTACAGGGGGTGGGCACTGAAGCTTTCTTT | . | TRBD1 | TRBJ1-1 | TRBV27
CASSPPGQGVAGANVLTF | TGTGCCAGCTCACCTCCGGGACAGGGAGTGGCTGGGGCCAACGTCCTGACTTTC | once | TRBD1 | TRBJ2-6 | TRBV18
CASSPGGLTGSGYTF | TGTGCCAGCAGCCCGGGGGGGCTCACAGGGTCTGGCTACACCTTC | few | . | TRBJ1-2 | TRBV11-2
CASSYSMGQGTNEQYF | TGTGCCAGCAGTTACTCGATGGGACAGGGAACCAACGAGCAGTACTTC | once | TRBD1 | TRBJ2-7 | TRBV6-5